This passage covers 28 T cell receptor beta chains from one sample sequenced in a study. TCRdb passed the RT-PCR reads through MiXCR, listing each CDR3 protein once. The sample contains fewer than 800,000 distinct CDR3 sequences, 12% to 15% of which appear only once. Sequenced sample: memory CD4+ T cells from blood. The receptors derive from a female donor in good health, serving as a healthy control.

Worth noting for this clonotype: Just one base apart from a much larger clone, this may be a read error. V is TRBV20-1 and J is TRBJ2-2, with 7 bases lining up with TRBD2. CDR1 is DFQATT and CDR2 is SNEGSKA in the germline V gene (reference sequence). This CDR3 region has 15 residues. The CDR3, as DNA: TGCAGTGCTAGACAAAGCGGGACGAACACCGAGGAGCTGTTTTTT. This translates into CSARQSGTNTEELFF.

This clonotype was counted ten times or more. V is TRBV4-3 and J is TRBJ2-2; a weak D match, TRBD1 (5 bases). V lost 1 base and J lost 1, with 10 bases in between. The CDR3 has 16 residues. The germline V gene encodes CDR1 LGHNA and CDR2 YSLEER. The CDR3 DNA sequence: TGCGCCAGCAGCCAAGGGCCCGACAGGAACACCGGGGAGCTGTTTTTT. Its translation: CASSQGPDRNTGELFF.

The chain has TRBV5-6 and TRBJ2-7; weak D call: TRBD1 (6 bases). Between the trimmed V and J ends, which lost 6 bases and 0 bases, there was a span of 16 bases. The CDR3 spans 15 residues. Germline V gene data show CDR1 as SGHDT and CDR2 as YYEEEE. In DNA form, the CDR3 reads TGTGCCAGCACCGAGACAGGTGAGAACTCCTACGAGCAGTACTTC. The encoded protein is CASTETGENSYEQYF.

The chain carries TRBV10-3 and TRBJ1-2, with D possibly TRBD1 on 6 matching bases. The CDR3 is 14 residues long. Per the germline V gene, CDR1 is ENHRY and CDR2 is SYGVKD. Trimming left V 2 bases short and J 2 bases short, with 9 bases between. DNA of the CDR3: TGTGCCATCAGTGAGGGGCAGGGGAACTATGGCTACACCTTC. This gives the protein CAISEGQGNYGYTF.

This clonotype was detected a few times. This CDR3 is CASSPQQAQGTEAFF. The CDR3 bases are TGTGCCAGCTCACCGCAACAGGCACAGGGTACTGAAGCTTTCTTT. This chain uses TRBV18 with TRBJ1-1, with D perhaps TRBD1 (6 bases). Germline V CDR1 and CDR2: KGHSH, LQKENI. The CDR3 spans 15 residues. V gave up 3 bases and J gave up 5 bases, with 16 bases separating them.

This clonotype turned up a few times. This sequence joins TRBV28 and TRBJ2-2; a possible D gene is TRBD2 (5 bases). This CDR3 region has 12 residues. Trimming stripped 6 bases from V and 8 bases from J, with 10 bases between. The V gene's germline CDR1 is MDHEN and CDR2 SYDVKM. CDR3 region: CASRRRMGELFF. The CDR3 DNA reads TGTGCCAGCAGACGGAGGATGGGGGAGCTGTTTTTT.

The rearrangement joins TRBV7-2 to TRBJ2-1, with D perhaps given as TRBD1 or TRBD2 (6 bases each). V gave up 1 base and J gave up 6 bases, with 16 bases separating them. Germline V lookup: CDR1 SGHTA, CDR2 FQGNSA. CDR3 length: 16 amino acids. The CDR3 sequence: CASSLDGGRPRNEQFF. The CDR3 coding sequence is TGTGCCAGCAGCTTAGATGGGGGGCGTCCCCGCAATGAGCAGTTCTTC.

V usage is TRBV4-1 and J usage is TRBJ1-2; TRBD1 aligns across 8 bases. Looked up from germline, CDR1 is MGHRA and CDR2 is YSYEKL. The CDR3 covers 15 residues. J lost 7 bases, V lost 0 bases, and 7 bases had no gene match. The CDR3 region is CASSQDDTGGLGYTF. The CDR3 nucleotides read TGCGCCAGCAGCCAAGACGATACAGGGGGTCTTGGCTACACCTTC.

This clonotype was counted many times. Written as DNA, the CDR3 is TGTGCCAGCAGCCAAAACGTGGGAGGGAGCACAGATACGCAGTATTTT. It is translated as CASSQNVGGSTDTQYF. J is TRBJ2-3 and V is TRBV4-2; 7 bases are shared with TRBD2. V dropped 2 bases and J dropped 0; count of bases not matched to a gene: 5. The germline V gene encodes CDR1 LGHNA and CDR2 YNFKEQ. CDR3 length: 16 residues.

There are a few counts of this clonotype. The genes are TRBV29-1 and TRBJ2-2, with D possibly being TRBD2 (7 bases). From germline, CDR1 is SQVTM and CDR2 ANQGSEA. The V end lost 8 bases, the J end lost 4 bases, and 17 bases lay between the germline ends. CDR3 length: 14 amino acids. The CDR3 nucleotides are TGCAGCTCTGGGGGGGGCTTTAGCACCGGGGAGCTGTTTTTT. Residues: CSSGGGFSTGELFF.

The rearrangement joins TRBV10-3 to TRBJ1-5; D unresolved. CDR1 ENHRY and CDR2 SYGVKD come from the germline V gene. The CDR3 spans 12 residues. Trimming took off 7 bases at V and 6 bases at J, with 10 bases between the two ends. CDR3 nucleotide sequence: TGTGCCATCAAGAGGGAGGGTCAGCCCCAGCATTTT. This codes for CAIKREGQPQHF.

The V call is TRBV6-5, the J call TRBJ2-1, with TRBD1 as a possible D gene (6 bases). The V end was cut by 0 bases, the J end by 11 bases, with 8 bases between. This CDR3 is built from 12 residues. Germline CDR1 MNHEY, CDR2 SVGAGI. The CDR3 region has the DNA TGTGCCAGCAGTTACTCGGACAGTAAGCAGTTCTTC. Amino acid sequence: CASSYSDSKQFF.

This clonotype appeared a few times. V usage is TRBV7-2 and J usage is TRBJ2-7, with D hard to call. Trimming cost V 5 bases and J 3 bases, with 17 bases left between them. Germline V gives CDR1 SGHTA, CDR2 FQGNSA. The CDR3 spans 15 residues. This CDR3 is CASSLGTLAVYEQYF. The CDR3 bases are TGTGCCAGCAGCCTGGGAACTTTAGCAGTCTACGAGCAGTACTTC.

The CDR3 nucleotides read TGTGCCAGCAGCCTAATCCGGGGGGCCTATGGCTACACCTTC. Residues: CASSLIRGAYGYTF. V gene TRBV28 combines with J gene TRBJ1-2; TRBD1 might be the D (6 bases). CDR1 and CDR2 (germline): MDHEN, SYDVKM. CDR3 length: 14 amino acids. Trimming took off 6 bases at V and 4 bases at J, with 15 bases between the two ends.

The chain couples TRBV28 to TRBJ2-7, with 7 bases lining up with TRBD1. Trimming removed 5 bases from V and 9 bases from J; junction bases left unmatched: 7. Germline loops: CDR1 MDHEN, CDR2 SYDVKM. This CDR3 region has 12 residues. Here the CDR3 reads CASSQGGQRQYF. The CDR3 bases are TGTGCCAGCAGTCAAGGGGGCCAAAGGCAGTACTTC.

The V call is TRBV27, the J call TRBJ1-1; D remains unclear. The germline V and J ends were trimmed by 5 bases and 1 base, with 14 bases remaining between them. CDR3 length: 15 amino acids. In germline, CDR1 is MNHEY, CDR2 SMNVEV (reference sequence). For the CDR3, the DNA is TGTGCCAGCAGTCTGGACGGGCGGGCGAACACTGAAGCTTTCTTT. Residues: CASSLDGRANTEAFF.

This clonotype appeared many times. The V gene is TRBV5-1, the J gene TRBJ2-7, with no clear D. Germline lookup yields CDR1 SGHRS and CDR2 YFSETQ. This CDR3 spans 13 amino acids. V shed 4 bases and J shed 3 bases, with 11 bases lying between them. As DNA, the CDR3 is TGCGCCAGCAGCGCCGGACCGATCTACGAGCAGTACTTC. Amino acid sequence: CASSAGPIYEQYF.

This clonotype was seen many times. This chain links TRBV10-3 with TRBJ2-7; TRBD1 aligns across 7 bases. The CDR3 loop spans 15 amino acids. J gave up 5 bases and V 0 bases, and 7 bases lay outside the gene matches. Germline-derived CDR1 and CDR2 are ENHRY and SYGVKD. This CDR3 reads CAISESVLGGHEQYF. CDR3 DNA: TGTGCCATCAGTGAGTCGGTCTTAGGGGGCCACGAGCAGTACTTC.

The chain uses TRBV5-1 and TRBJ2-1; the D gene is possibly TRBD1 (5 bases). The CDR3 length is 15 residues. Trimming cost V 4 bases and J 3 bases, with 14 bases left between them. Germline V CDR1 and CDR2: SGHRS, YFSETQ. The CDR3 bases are TGCGCCAGCAGCGGAACAGGTATAGGCTACAATGAGCAGTTCTTC. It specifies CASSGTGIGYNEQFF. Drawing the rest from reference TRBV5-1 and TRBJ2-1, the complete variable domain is KAGVTQTPRYLIKTRGQQVTLSCSPISGHRSVSWYQQTPGQGLQFLFEYFSETQRNKGNFPGRFSGRQFSNSRSEMNVSTLELGDSALYLCASSGTGIGYNEQFFGPGTRLTVL.

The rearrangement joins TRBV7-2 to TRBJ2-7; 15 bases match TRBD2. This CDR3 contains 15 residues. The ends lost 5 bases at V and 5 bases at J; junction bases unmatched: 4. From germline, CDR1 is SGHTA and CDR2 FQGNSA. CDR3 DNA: TGTGCCAGCAGCGTAAGGACTAGCGGGAGGGACGAGCAGTACTTC. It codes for CASSVRTSGRDEQYF.

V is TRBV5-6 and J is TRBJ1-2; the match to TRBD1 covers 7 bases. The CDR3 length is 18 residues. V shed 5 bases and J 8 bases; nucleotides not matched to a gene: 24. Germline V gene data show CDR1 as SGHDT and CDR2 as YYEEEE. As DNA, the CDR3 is TGTGCCAGCAGACCGGGACAGATGACCTACGAGCAGGGGGGCGGCTACACCTTC. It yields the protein CASRPGQMTYEQGGGYTF.

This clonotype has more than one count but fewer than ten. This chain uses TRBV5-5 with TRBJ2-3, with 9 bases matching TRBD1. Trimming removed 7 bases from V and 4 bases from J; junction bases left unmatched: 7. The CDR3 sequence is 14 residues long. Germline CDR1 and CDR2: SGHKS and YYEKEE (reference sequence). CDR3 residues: CASLRTGVADTQYF. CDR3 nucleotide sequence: TGTGCCAGCCTCAGGACAGGGGTGGCAGATACGCAGTATTTT.

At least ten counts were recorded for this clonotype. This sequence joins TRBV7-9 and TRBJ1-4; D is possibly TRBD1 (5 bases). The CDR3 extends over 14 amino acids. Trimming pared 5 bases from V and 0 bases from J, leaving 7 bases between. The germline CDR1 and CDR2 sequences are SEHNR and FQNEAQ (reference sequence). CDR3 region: CASSVRATNEKLFF. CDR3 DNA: TGTGCCAGCAGCGTCAGGGCAACTAATGAAAAACTGTTTTTT.

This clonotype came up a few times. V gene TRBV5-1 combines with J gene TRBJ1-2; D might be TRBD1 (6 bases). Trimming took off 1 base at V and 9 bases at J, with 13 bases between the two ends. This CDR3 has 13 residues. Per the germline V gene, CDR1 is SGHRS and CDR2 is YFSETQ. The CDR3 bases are TGCGCCAGCAGCTTGTCAGGGGCAGATAGCTACACCTTC. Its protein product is CASSLSGADSYTF.

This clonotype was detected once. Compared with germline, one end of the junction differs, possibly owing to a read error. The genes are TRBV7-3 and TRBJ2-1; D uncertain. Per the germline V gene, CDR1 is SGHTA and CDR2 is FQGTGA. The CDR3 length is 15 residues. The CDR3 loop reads CSSSLRAEFDNEQFF. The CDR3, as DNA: TGTTCCAGCAGCTTAAGGGCGGAATTCGACAATGAGCAGTTCTTC.

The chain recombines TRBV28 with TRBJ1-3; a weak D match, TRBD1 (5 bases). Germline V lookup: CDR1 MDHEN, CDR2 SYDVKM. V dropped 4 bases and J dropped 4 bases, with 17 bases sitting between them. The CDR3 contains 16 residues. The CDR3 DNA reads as TGTGCCAGCAGTTCTTCCGGGACTGGTAAAGGAAACACCATATATTTT. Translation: CASSSSGTGKGNTIYF.

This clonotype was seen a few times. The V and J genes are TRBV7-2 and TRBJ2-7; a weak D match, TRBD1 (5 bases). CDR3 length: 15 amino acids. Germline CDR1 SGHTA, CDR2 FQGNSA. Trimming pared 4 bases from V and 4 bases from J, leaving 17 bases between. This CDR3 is CASSSRGRGLYEQYF. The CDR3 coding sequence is TGTGCCAGCAGCTCAAGGGGAAGGGGATTATACGAGCAGTACTTC.

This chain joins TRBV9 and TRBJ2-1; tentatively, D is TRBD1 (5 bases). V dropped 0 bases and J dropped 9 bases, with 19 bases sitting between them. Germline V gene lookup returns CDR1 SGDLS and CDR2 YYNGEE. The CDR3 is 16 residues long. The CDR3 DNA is TGTGCCAGCAGCGTAGAGGGGCAGTCTGCCGGCGGTGAGCAGTTCTTC. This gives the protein CASSVEGQSAGGEQFF.